These 25 T cell receptor beta chains came from one sample sequenced in a study of radiation and T cells in renal cell carcinoma. Here immunoSEQ multiplex PCR was the method, and the copy in TCRdb shows in-frame clones only, minus some. The sample consists of about 77,000 clones, less than 85% of them appearing once. The time point was: blood 4 weeks post-SBRT, at nephrectomy. Sample treatment: 15 Gy SBRT to primary tumor, nephrectomy 4 weeks later. The input for sequencing was blood, taken from a patient whose treatment included radiotherapy and nephrectomy. These receptors were taken from a woman aged 60-75 years with renal cell carcinoma.

V usage is TRBV12-2 and J usage is TRBJ2-4. TRBV12-2 is annotated as a pseudogene. The CDR3 totals 19 residues. The CDR3 is CASRPHTIRGGRTKNIQYF. CDR3 nucleotide sequence: TGTGCAAGTCGCCCCCATACCATACGTGGGGGGCGCACAAAAAACATTCAGTACTTC.

V usage is TRBV11-2 and J usage is TRBJ2-2; D is perhaps TRBD1 (6 bases). V shed 4 bases and J shed 3 bases, with 15 bases lying between them. Germline CDR1 and CDR2: SGHAT and FQNNGV. This CDR3 region has 16 residues. The CDR3 protein is CASSSWTEADTGELFF. In DNA, the CDR3 is TGTGCCAGCAGCTCCTGGACAGAAGCGGACACCGGGGAGCTGTTTTTT.

As concerns this clone: The same CDR3 also results from other DNA sequences found in this sample. This chain joins TRBV7-2 and TRBJ2-5; D unresolved. This CDR3 is 13 amino acids long. Germline V gene data show CDR1 as SGHTA and CDR2 as FQGNSA. V shed 1 base and J shed 0 bases, with 3 bases lying between them. CDR3 sequence reads: CASSLVYQETQYF. The CDR3 nucleotides are TGTGCCAGCAGCTTAGTATACCAAGAGACCCAGTACTTC.

This chain joins TRBV19 and TRBJ1-6, with 9 nucleotides matching TRBD1. V gave up 6 bases and J gave up 7 bases; unmatched junction bases: 10. Looked up from germline, CDR1 is LNHDA and CDR2 is SQIVND (reference sequence). The CDR3 sequence is 16 residues long. The CDR3 sequence is CASSPSGDRVNSPLHF. The CDR3 nucleotides read TGTGCCAGTAGCCCGTCGGGGGACAGGGTGAATTCACCCCTCCACTTT.

The genes are TRBV9 and TRBJ2-2, with 7 bases aligning to TRBD2. This CDR3 comprises 17 residues. Looked up from germline, CDR1 is SGDLS and CDR2 is YYNGEE. With 4 bases clipped from V and 5 bases from J, the junction kept 14 bases outside the gene matches. DNA for the CDR3: TGTGCCAGCAGCCCCTTAGGGAGGGGAGAGAAAACCGGGGAGCTGTTTTTT. As protein: CASSPLGRGEKTGELFF.

The chain uses TRBV7-2 and TRBJ2-7; D is ambiguous. The germline V gene has CDR1 SGHTA and CDR2 FQGNSA. CDR3 length: 14 amino acids. Trimming left V 5 bases short and J 2 bases short, with 13 bases between. The CDR3 sequence: CASSPLGPTYEQYF. Here the CDR3 DNA reads TGTGCCAGCAGCCCCCTAGGGCCGACCTACGAGCAGTACTTC.

The rearrangement uses TRBV5-6 and TRBJ1-2; 10 nucleotides line up with TRBD1. V dropped 3 bases and J dropped 6; count of bases not matched to a gene: 2. CDR3 size: 13 residues. Germline CDR1 is SGHDT and CDR2 is YYEEEE. CDR3 amino acids: CASSSGTGDGYTF. The CDR3 bases are TGTGCCAGCAGCTCCGGGACAGGGGATGGCTACACCTTC. Combining the CDR3 with reference TRBV5-6 and TRBJ1-2 gives the whole variable domain DAGVTQSPTHLIKTRGQQVTLRCSPKSGHDTVSWYQQALGQGPQFIFQYYEEEERQRGNFPDRFSGHQFPNYSSELNVNALLLGDSALYLCASSSGTGDGYTFGSGTRLTVV.

In this sample, this clone turned up a few times. The chain recombines TRBV19 with TRBJ1-5; a possible D gene is TRBD1 (5 bases). The germline V gene encodes CDR1 LNHDA and CDR2 SQIVND (reference sequence). V lost 7 bases and J 3 bases, leaving 10 bases between the germline ends. The length of the CDR3 is 13 residues. The CDR3 DNA sequence: TGTGCCAGTAATGGGGCTTTCAATCAGCCCCAGCATTTT. This translates into CASNGAFNQPQHF.

This chain connects TRBV6-1 to TRBJ2-5; 9 nucleotides line up with TRBD2. This CDR3 region has 16 residues. CDR1 is MNHNS and CDR2 is SASEGT in the germline V gene. Unmatched junction bases numbered 6, after V lost 3 bases and J lost 1 base. The CDR3 DNA follows: TGTGCCAGCAGTGATCTGGCGGGGGGGCCCCAAGAGACCCAGTACTTC. Translation gives CASSDLAGGPQETQYF.

This chain connects TRBV29-1 to TRBJ2-3, with D unclear. Trimming removed 6 bases at V and 0 bases at J, with 10 bases between. This CDR3 region has 13 residues. Germline values: CDR1 SQVTM, CDR2 ANQGSEA. The CDR3 protein is CSVWAASTDTQYF. CDR3 in DNA: TGCAGCGTATGGGCAGCTAGCACAGATACGCAGTATTTT.

The V gene is TRBV5-4, the J gene TRBJ1-1, with TRBD1 matching 8 bases. The germline CDR1 and CDR2 sequences are SGHNT and YYREEE (reference sequence). The V gene end was trimmed by 4 bases and the J gene end by 1 base; junction bases not matched to a gene: 6. The CDR3 is 15 residues long. The CDR3 DNA follows: TGTGCCAGCAGCAAAACCGGGACAGGGAACACTGAAGCTTTCTTT. Residues: CASSKTGTGNTEAFF.

The chain employs TRBV6-1 and TRBJ1-2; D is undetermined. V lost 2 bases, J lost 2 bases, and 6 bases lay in between. The CDR3 runs to 13 residues. In germline, CDR1 is MNHNS, CDR2 SASEGT. CDR3 nucleotide sequence: TGTGCCAGCAGTGAACTGGGGAACTATGGCTACACCTTC. Residues: CASSELGNYGYTF.

The gene calls are TRBV7-2 and TRBJ2-1; tentatively, D is TRBD1 (5 bases). Germline V gives CDR1 SGHTA, CDR2 FQGNSA. This CDR3 is 13 amino acids long. The V end lost 5 bases, the J end lost 10 bases, and 15 bases lay between the germline ends. CDR3 nucleotides: TGTGCCAGCAGCCCCCAGCAGCGACAGGAGCAGTTCTTC. It yields the protein CASSPQQRQEQFF.

The chain joins TRBV6-6 to TRBJ2-2; D gene uncertain. Germline values: CDR1 MNHNY, CDR2 SVGAGI (reference sequence). Trimming removed 2 bases from V and 5 bases from J, with 12 bases in between. The CDR3 is made up of 15 amino acids. CDR3 in DNA: TGTGCCAGCAGTTACGATGCTCTCCAAACCGGGGAGCTGTTTTTT. Its protein is CASSYDALQTGELFF.

The chain carries TRBV5-4 and TRBJ2-3; tentatively, D is TRBD1 (6 bases). Trimming cost V 4 bases and J 4 bases, with 19 bases left between them. CDR1 is SGHNT, CDR2 YYREEE, per germline (reference sequence). This CDR3 comprises 16 residues. The CDR3 DNA sequence: TGTGCCAGCAGCACCCCGCGGCAGGGGTTCGCAGATACGCAGTATTTT. It codes for CASSTPRQGFADTQYF.

This clone was seen only once. V is TRBV28 and J is TRBJ2-1; D is tentatively TRBD1 or TRBD2 (6 bases each). The CDR3 sequence is 15 residues long. Germline assignment: CDR1 MDHEN and CDR2 SYDVKM. Trimming shortened V by 5 bases and J by 4 bases, and 15 bases separated the two germline ends. The CDR3: CASSLPGAGYNEQFF. Here the CDR3 DNA reads TGTGCCAGCAGTCTCCCGGGGGCGGGGTACAATGAGCAGTTCTTC.

The chain combines TRBV6-5 with TRBJ2-5, with unresolved D. With 2 bases removed from V and 3 bases from J, the gap between germline ends came to 10 bases. CDR1 is MNHEY and CDR2 is SVGAGI in the germline V gene. The length of the CDR3 is 14 residues. DNA for the CDR3: TGTGCCAGCAGTTACGCCGGCCCGAAAGAGACCCAGTACTTC. Residues: CASSYAGPKETQYF.

The V and J genes are TRBV6-1 and TRBJ1-1; 8 bases fit TRBD1. Germline-derived CDR1 and CDR2 are MNHNS and SASEGT. The junction had 7 bases not matched to a gene; V was cut back by 6 bases and J by 10 bases. This CDR3 contains 12 residues. The CDR3 is CASSQTGASAFF. Written as DNA, the CDR3 is TGTGCCAGCAGCCAGACAGGGGCATCAGCTTTCTTT.

The chain is built from TRBV5-1 and TRBJ2-5; 7 nucleotides agree with TRBD1. V dropped 4 bases and J dropped 2; count of bases not matched to a gene: 8. CDR3 length equals 15 residues. The germline CDR1 and CDR2 sequences are SGHRS and YFSETQ. The CDR3 bases are TGCGCCAGCAGCGAGGGGGCAGGGTGGCAAGAGACCCAGTACTTC. This translates into CASSEGAGWQETQYF.

CDR3 amino acids: CASSLEGQGVTEAFF. The DNA of the CDR3 is TGTGCCAGCAGCTTAGAGGGACAGGGTGTCACTGAAGCTTTCTTT. The chain joins TRBV7-2 to TRBJ1-1; 9 nucleotides align to TRBD1. This CDR3 comprises 15 residues. The V gene's germline CDR1 is SGHTA and CDR2 FQGNSA. V lost 1 base to trimming and J lost 4 bases; unmatched junction nucleotides: 4.

The chain uses TRBV9 and TRBJ2-7; D remains ambiguous. The CDR3 has 14 amino acids. V lost 2 bases and J 1 base, leaving 10 bases between the germline ends. The germline V gene encodes CDR1 SGDLS and CDR2 YYNGEE. This chain's CDR3 is CASSVQENSYEQYF. DNA for the CDR3: TGTGCCAGCAGCGTCCAGGAAAATTCCTACGAGCAGTACTTC. Full variable domain (outside the CDR3, taken from reference TRBV9 and TRBJ2-7): DSGVTQTPKHLITATGQRVTLRCSPRSGDLSVYWYQQSLDQGLQFLIQYYNGEERAKGNILERFSAQQFPDLHSELNLSSLELGDSALYFCASSVQENSYEQYFGPGTRLTVT.

The CDR3 DNA reads as TGTGCCAGCAGTTACTCGCTAGGGAAAGGTCGGTATTTT. Its translation is CASSYSLGKGRYF. J is TRBJ2-3 and V is TRBV6-6; D uncertain. CDR3 length: 13 amino acids. V was trimmed by 0 bases and J by 14 bases, leaving 15 bases between them. CDR1 and CDR2 from the germline V gene are MNHNY and SVGAGI (reference sequence).

The V call is TRBV9, the J call TRBJ2-3; 13 positions agree with TRBD2. The CDR3 consists of 16 residues. Germline CDR1 and CDR2: SGDLS and YYNGEE. J was trimmed by 3 bases and V by 1 base; bases with no gene match: 2. CDR3 nucleotides: TGTGCCAGCAGCGTATTGACTAGCGGGGGGACAGATACGCAGTATTTT. Residues: CASSVLTSGGTDTQYF.

The V and J genes are TRBV5-5 and TRBJ2-1, with D possibly being TRBD2 (5 bases). The CDR3 has 13 amino acids. CDR1 SGHKS and CDR2 YYEKEE come from the germline V gene (reference sequence). Trimming removed 2 bases from V and 8 bases from J, with 11 bases in between. The CDR3 sequence is CASSFGVLDEQFF. The DNA for the CDR3 is TGTGCCAGCAGCTTCGGGGTGCTGGATGAGCAGTTCTTC.

A remark on this clone: At the DNA level, this CDR3 is encoded by other sequences in the same sample as well. The chain combines TRBV5-1 with TRBJ1-1; D is unclear. Trimming shortened V by 0 bases and J by 2 bases, and 8 bases separated the two germline ends. This CDR3 is built from 14 residues. Per germline, CDR1 SGHRS and CDR2 YFSETQ. The CDR3 here is CASSLESANTEAFF. The DNA for the CDR3 is TGCGCCAGCAGCTTGGAGTCAGCCAACACTGAAGCTTTCTTT.